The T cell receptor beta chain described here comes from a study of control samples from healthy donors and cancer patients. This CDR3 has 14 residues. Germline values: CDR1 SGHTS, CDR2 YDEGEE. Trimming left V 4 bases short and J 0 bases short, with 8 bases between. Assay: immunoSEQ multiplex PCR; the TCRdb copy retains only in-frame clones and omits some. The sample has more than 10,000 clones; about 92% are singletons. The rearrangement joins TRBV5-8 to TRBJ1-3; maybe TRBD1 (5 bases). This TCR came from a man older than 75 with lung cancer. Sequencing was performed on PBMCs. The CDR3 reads CASSRQISGNTIYF. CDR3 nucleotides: TGTGCCAGCAGCCGACAGATCTCTGGAAACACCATATATTTT.